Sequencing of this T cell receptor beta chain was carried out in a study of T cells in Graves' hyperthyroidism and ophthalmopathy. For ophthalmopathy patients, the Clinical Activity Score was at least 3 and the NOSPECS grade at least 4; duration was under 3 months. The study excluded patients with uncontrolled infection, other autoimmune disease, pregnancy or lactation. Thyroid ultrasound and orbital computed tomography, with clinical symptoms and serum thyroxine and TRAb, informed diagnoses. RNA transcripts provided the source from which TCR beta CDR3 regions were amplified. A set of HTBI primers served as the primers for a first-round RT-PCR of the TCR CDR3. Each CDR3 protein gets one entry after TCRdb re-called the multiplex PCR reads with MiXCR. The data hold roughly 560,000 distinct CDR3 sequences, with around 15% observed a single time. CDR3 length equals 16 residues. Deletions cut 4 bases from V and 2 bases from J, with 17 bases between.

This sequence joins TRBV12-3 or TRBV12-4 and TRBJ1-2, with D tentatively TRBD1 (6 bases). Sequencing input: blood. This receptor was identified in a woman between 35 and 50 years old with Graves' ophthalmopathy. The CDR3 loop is CASSSTGQLFNYGYTF. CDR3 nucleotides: TGTGCCAGCAGTTCGACGGGACAACTCTTCAACTATGGCTACACCTTC.